The present entry profiles one T cell receptor beta chain with its context. The antigen remains unidentified. The data derive from a study of PD-1 blockade in classical Hodgkin lymphoma. Overall study context: With a 2-week interval, patients received intravenous nivolumab at 3 mg/kg. Study-wide points: By C4D1, diversity of CD4+ TCRs had risen significantly, whereas that of CD8+ TCRs had not. Healthy donors reportedly exceeded newly diagnosed patients in baseline TCR diversity.

Measured with immunoSEQ multiplex PCR; TCRdb has only the in-frame clones, and not every one. Of about 60,000 clones in the sample, roughly nine tenths were seen once. This CDR3 has 12 residues. V was trimmed by 5 bases and J by 6 bases, leaving 10 bases between them. Germline V gene data show CDR1 as LNHDA and CDR2 as SQIVND (reference sequence). Documented time point: cycle 4 day 1 (C4D1), after five to seven weeks of nivolumab. Brentuximab vedotin exposure varied, and every patient relapsed after autologous stem cell transplantation. The TCR originated in a human donor with classical Hodgkin lymphoma. The chain joins TRBV19 to TRBJ1-2, with D maybe TRBD1 (5 bases). The input for sequencing was peripheral blood mononuclear cells (PBMCs), taken before the fourth cycle of nivolumab. The CDR3 DNA is TGTGCCAGTAGTCTTTGGGGACATGGCTACACCTTC. This gives the protein CASSLWGHGYTF.